These T cell receptor beta chains were read from a single sample in a study of control samples from healthy donors and cancer patients. TCRdb's copy holds only in-frame clones and misses some; the assay was immunoSEQ multiplex PCR. The sample has 200,000 or so clones, roughly 94% seen once; the top ten hold roughly 1.6%. What was sequenced was blood. Every receptor here comes from a man in his forties or fifties in good health. Each CDR3 is given with its conserved first and last residue. A D gene is named only where the DNA matches it firmly. Not all rows give a size; the values are once, few, many and, for expanded clones, a class.

V gene: TRBV7-3; D gene: TRBD1; clone size: once; J gene: TRBJ1-2; CDR3 protein: CASSSGTVYGYTF; CDR3 DNA: TGTGCCAGCAGCTCCGGGACAGTCTATGGCTACACCTTC
V gene: TRBV28; D gene: NA; clone size: NA; J gene: TRBJ1-4; CDR3 protein: CASSLAGSTNEKLFF; CDR3 DNA: TGTGCCAGCAGCTTGGCTGGGTCAACTAATGAAAAACTGTTTTTT
V gene: TRBV5-4; D gene: TRBD2; clone size: NA; J gene: TRBJ2-5; CDR3 protein: CASSSGLAGTQETQYF; CDR3 DNA: TGTGCCAGCAGCTCGGGACTAGCGGGGACCCAAGAGACCCAGTACTTC
V gene: TRBV28; D gene: TRBD1; clone size: once; J gene: TRBJ1-1; CDR3 protein: CASADIEDRKDTEAFF; CDR3 DNA: TGTGCCAGCGCCGATATTGAGGACAGGAAGGACACTGAAGCTTTCTTT
V gene: TRBV3-1/TRBV3-2; D gene: NA; clone size: NA; J gene: TRBJ1-2; CDR3 protein: CASSQVGGGSANYGYTF; CDR3 DNA: TGTGCCAGCAGCCAAGTAGGTGGCGGTTCAGCTAACTATGGCTACACCTTC
V gene: TRBV30; D gene: NA; clone size: NA; J gene: TRBJ1-5; CDR3 protein: CAWSVDGRSNQPQHF; CDR3 DNA: TGTGCCTGGAGTGTTGACGGAAGGAGCAATCAGCCCCAGCATTTT
V gene: TRBV18; D gene: NA; clone size: NA; J gene: TRBJ1-2; CDR3 protein: CASSPQGKGGYTF; CDR3 DNA: TGTGCCAGCTCACCACAGGGGAAAGGTGGCTACACCTTC
V gene: TRBV19; D gene: NA; clone size: NA; J gene: TRBJ1-2; CDR3 protein: CASSIKGGANHYGYTF; CDR3 DNA: TGTGCCAGTAGTATAAAGGGAGGAGCCAACCACTATGGCTACACCTTC
V gene: TRBV5-4; D gene: NA; clone size: NA; J gene: TRBJ1-1; CDR3 protein: CASSFGVGGRGTEAFF; CDR3 DNA: TGTGCCAGCAGCTTCGGTGTCGGGGGCCGAGGCACTGAAGCTTTCTTT
V gene: TRBV19; D gene: TRBD2; clone size: NA; J gene: TRBJ2-1; CDR3 protein: CASSPLAGVYNEQFF; CDR3 DNA: TGTGCCAGTAGCCCTCTAGCGGGGGTTTACAATGAGCAGTTCTTC
V gene: TRBV3-1/TRBV3-2; D gene: NA; clone size: NA; J gene: TRBJ1-4; CDR3 protein: CASSQGGLGEKLFF; CDR3 DNA: TGTGCCAGCAGCCAAGGAGGGTTAGGTGAAAAACTGTTTTTT
V gene: TRBV3-1/TRBV3-2; D gene: NA; clone size: NA; J gene: TRBJ1-5; CDR3 protein: CASSRQDSNQPQHF; CDR3 DNA: TGTGCCAGCAGCCGACAGGATAGCAATCAGCCCCAGCATTTT
V gene: TRBV19; D gene: TRBD1; clone size: once; J gene: TRBJ1-2; CDR3 protein: CASRTDRGGYTF; CDR3 DNA: TGTGCCAGTAGGACGGACAGGGGAGGCTACACCTTC
V gene: TRBV4-2; D gene: NA; clone size: NA; J gene: TRBJ1-1; CDR3 protein: CASSQGGLRNTEAFF; CDR3 DNA: TGTGCCAGCAGCCAAGGGGGACTCCGGAACACTGAAGCTTTCTTT
V gene: TRBV7-9; D gene: NA; clone size: NA; J gene: TRBJ2-1; CDR3 protein: CASSFFSEEQFF; CDR3 DNA: TGTGCCAGCAGCTTCTTTTCGGAAGAGCAGTTCTTC
V gene: TRBV15; D gene: NA; clone size: once; J gene: TRBJ2-5; CDR3 protein: CATSRTGGAVQETQYF; CDR3 DNA: TGTGCCACCAGCAGAACGGGCGGGGCAGTCCAAGAGACCCAGTACTTC
V gene: TRBV27; D gene: NA; clone size: NA; J gene: TRBJ1-6; CDR3 protein: CASTRHLRDSPLHF; CDR3 DNA: TGTGCCAGCACCCGGCACCTTCGGGATTCACCCCTCCACTTT
V gene: TRBV6-4; D gene: NA; clone size: once; J gene: TRBJ1-1; CDR3 protein: CASSRIMNTEAFF; CDR3 DNA: TGTGCCAGCAGCCGAATAATGAACACTGAAGCTTTCTTT